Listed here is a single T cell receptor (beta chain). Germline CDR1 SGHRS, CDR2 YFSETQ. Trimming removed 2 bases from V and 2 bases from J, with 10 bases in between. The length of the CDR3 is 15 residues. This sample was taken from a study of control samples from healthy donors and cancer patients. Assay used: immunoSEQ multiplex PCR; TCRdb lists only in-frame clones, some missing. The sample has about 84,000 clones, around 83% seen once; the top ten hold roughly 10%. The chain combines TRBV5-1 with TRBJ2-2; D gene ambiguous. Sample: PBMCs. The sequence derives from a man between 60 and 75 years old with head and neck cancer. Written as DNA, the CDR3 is TGCGCCAGCAGCTTCCTTTTAGGCAACACCGGGGAGCTGTTTTTT. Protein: CASSFLLGNTGELFF.